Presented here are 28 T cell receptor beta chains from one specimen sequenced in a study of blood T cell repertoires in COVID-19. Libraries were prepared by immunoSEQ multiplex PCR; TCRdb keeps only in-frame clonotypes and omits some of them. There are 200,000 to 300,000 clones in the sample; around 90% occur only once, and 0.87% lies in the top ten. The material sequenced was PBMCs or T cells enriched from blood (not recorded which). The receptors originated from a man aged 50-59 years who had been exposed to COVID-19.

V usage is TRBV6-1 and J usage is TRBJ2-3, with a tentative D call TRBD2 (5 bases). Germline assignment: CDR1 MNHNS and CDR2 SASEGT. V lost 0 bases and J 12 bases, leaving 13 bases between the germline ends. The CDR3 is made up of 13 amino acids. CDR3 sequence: CASSEAGWTSQYF. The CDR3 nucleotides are TGTGCCAGCAGTGAAGCGGGGTGGACTTCCCAGTATTTT.

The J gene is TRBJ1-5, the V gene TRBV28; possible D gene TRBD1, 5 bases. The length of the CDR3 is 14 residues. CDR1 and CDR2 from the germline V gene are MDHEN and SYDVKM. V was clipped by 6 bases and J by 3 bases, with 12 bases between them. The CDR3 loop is CASRIQGSNQPQHF. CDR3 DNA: TGTGCCAGCAGAATTCAGGGATCCAATCAGCCCCAGCATTTT.

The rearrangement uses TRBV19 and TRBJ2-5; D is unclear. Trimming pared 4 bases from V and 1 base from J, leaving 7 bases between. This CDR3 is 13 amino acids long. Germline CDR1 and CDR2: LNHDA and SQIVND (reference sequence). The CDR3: CASSTSSQETQYF. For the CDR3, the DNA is TGTGCCAGTAGTACGAGTTCCCAAGAGACCCAGTACTTC.

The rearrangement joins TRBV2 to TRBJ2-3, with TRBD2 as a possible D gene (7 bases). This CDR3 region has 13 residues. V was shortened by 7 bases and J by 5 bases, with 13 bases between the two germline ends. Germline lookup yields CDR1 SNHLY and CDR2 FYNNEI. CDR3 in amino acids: CASTGRGGDTQYF. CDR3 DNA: TGTGCCAGCACCGGAAGGGGGGGAGATACGCAGTATTTT.

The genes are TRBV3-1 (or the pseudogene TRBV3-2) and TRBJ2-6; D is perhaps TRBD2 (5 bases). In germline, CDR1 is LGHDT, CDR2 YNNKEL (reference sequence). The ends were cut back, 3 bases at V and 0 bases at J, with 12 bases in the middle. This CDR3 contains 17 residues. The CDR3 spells CASSHHGKGSGANVLTF. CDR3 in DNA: TGTGCCAGCAGCCACCACGGGAAGGGCTCTGGGGCCAACGTCCTGACTTTC.

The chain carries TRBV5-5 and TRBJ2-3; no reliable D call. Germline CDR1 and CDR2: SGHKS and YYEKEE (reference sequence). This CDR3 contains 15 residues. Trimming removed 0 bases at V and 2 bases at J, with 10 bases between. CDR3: CASSLVPRITDTQYF. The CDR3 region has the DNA TGTGCCAGCAGCTTGGTTCCGCGGATCACAGATACGCAGTATTTT. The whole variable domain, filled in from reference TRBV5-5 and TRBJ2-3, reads DAGVTQSPTHLIKTRGQQVTLRCSPISGHKSVSWYQQVLGQGPQFIFQYYEKEERGRGNFPDRFSARQFPNYSSELNVNALLLGDSALYLCASSLVPRITDTQYFGPGTRLTVL.

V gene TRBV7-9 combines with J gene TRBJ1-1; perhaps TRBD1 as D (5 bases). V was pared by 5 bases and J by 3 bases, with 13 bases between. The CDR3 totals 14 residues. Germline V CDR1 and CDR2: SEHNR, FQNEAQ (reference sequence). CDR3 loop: CASSPSGGYTEAFF. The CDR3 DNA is TGTGCCAGCAGCCCCTCGGGGGGTTACACTGAAGCTTTCTTT.

CDR3 in DNA: TGTGCCAGCAGTCGCGATTTTGGGGGCATGGGCAATCAGCCCCAGCATTTT. Encoded protein: CASSRDFGGMGNQPQHF. The chain combines TRBV27 with TRBJ1-5; D possibly corresponds to TRBD1 (6 bases). The CDR3 loop spans 17 amino acids. The V and J ends lost 5 bases and 2 bases respectively, with 19 bases between them. From germline, CDR1 is MNHEY and CDR2 SMNVEV (reference sequence).

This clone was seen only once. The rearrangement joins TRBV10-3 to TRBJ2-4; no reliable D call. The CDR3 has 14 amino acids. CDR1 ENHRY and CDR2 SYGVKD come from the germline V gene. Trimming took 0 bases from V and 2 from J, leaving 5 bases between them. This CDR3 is CAISESRSKNIQYF. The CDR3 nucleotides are TGTGCCATCAGTGAGTCGAGGTCCAAAAACATTCAGTACTTC.

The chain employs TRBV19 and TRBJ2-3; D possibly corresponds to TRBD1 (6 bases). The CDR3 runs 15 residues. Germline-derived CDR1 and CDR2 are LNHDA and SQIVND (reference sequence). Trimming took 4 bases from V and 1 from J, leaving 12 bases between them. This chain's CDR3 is CASSTWAGGTDTQYF. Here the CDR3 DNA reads TGTGCCAGTAGTACCTGGGCAGGGGGCACAGATACGCAGTATTTT.

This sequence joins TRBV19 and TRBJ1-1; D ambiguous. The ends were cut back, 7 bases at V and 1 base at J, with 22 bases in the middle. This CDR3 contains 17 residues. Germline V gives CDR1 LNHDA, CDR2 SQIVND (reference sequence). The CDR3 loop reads CASTPPPQDRSNTEAFF. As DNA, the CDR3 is TGTGCCAGTACCCCTCCCCCTCAGGATAGGTCGAACACTGAAGCTTTCTTT.

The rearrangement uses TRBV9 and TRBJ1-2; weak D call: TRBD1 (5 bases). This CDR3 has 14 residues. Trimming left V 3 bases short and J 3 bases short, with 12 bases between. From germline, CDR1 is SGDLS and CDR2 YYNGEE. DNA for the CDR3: TGTGCCAGCAGCGGGAAGGGGCGCGACTATGGCTACACCTTC. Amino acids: CASSGKGRDYGYTF.

Here the CDR3 reads CASSLAPGGPYEQYF. DNA for the CDR3: TGTGCCAGCAGCTTAGCGCCGGGGGGCCCCTACGAGCAGTACTTC. The gene calls are TRBV11-2 and TRBJ2-7; possible D gene TRBD2, 7 bases. Trimming took 1 base from V and 2 from J, leaving 12 bases between them. Looked up from germline, CDR1 is SGHAT and CDR2 is FQNNGV. The CDR3 runs 15 residues.

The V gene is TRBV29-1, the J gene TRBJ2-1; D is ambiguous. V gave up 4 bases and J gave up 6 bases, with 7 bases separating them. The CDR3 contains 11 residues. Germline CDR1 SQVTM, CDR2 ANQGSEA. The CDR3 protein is CSVGLVNEQFF. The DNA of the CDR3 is TGCAGCGTTGGGCTAGTCAATGAGCAGTTCTTC.

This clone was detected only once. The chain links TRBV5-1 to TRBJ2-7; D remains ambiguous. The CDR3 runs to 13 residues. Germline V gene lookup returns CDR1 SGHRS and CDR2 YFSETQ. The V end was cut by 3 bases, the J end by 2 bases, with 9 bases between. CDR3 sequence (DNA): TGCGCCAGCAGCTACCAGGTGACCTACGAGCAGTACTTC. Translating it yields CASSYQVTYEQYF.

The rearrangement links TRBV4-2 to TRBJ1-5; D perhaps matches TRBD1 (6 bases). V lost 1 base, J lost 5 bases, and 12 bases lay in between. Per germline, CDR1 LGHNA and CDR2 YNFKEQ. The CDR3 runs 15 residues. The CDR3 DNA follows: TGTGCCAGCAGCCAAGTTCCAGGGGTGGATCAGCCCCAGCATTTT. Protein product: CASSQVPGVDQPQHF.

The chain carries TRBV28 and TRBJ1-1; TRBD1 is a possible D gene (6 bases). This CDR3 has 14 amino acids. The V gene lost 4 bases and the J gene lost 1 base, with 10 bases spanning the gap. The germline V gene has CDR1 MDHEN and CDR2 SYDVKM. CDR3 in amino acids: CASSSGQTNTEAFF. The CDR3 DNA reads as TGTGCCAGCAGTTCCGGACAGACGAACACTGAAGCTTTCTTT.

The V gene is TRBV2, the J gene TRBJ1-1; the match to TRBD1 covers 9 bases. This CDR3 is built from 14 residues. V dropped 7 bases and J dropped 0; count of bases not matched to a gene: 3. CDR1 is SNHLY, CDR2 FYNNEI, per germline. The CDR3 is CASNTGGMNTEAFF. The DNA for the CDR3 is TGTGCCAGCAATACAGGGGGCATGAACACTGAAGCTTTCTTT.

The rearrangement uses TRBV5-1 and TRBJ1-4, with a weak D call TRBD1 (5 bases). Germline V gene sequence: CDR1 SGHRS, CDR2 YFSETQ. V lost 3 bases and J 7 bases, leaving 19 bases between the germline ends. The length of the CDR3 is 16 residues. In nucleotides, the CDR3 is TGCGCCAGCAGCTCTACGACCGGGACTCTCGGTGAAAAACTGTTTTTT. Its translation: CASSSTTGTLGEKLFF. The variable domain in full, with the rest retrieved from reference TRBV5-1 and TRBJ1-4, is KAGVTQTPRYLIKTRGQQVTLSCSPISGHRSVSWYQQTPGQGLQFLFEYFSETQRNKGNFPGRFSGRQFSNSRSEMNVSTLELGDSALYLCASSSTTGTLGEKLFFGSGTQLSVL.

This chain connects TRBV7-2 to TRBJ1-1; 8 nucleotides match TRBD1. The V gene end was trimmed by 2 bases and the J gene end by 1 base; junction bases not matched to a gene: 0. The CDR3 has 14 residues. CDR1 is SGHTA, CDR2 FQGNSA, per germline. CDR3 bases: TGTGCCAGCAGCTTAACAGGGGGGAACACTGAAGCTTTCTTT. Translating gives CASSLTGGNTEAFF.

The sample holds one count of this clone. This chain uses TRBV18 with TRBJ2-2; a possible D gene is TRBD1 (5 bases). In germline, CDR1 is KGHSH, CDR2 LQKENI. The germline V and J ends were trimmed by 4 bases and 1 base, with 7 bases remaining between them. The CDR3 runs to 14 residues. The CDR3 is CASSQGMNTGELFF. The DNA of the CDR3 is TGTGCCAGCTCACAGGGGATGAACACCGGGGAGCTGTTTTTT.

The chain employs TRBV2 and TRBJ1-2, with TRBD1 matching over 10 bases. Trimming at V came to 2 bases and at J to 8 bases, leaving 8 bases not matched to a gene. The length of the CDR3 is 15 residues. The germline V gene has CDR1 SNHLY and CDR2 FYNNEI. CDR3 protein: CASSELTGGYEGYTF. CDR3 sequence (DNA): TGTGCCAGCAGTGAACTGACAGGGGGCTATGAGGGCTACACCTTC.

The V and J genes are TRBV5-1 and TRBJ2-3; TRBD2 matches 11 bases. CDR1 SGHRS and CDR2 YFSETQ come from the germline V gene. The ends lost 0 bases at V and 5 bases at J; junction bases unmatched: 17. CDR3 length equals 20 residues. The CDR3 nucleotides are TGCGCCAGCAGCTTGGCCGAGGCTAGCGGGAGGTGGATTCGTGAAGATACGCAGTATTTT. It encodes CASSLAEASGRWIREDTQYF.

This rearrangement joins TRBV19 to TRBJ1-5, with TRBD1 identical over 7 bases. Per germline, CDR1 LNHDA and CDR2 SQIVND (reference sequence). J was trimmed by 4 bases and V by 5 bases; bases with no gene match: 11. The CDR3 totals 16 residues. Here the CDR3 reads CASSPYGQAPNQPQHF. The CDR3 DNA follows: TGTGCCAGTAGTCCCTACGGACAGGCACCAAATCAGCCCCAGCATTTT.

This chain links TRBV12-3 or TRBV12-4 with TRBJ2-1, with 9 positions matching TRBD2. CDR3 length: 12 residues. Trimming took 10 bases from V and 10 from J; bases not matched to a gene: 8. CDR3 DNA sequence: TGTGCCATTAGGCGGGGGGGTTGGGAGCAGTTCTTC. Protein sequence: CAIRRGGWEQFF.

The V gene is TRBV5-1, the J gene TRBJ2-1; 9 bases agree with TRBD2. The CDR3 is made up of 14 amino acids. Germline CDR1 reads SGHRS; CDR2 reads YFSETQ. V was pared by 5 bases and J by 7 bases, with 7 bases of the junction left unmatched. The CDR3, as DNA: TGCGCCAGCAGAAGAGCGGGAGGTGGGAATGAGCAGTTCTTC. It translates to CASRRAGGGNEQFF.

CDR3 nucleotide sequence: TGCGCCAGCAGCTTTCCCCGGGACAGGGGCTTAGAGACCCAGTACTTC. Its translation is CASSFPRDRGLETQYF. The J gene is TRBJ2-5, the V gene TRBV5-1, with 10 positions matching TRBD1. Germline V gives CDR1 SGHRS, CDR2 YFSETQ. The trim removed 2 bases at V and 4 bases at J, leaving 8 bases unmatched. The CDR3 has 16 amino acids.

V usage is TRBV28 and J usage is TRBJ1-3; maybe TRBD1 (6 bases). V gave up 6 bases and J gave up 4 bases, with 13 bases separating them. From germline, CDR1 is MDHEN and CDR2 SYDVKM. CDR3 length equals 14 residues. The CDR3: CASRSRDMGNTIYF. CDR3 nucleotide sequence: TGTGCCAGCAGATCCCGGGACATGGGAAACACCATATATTTT.